This T cell receptor (beta chain) was found in a study of T cells in Graves' hyperthyroidism and ophthalmopathy. Study-wide findings and caveats: Ophthalmopathy got predicted by the model a median about six months before its onset. Blood also held most thyroid clonotypes expanded beyond 0.001.

This clonotype was detected ten times or more. Its antigen is not known. Per the germline V gene, CDR1 is SNHLY and CDR2 is FYNNEI. The CDR3 length is 14 residues. V dropped 7 bases and J dropped 6 bases, with 15 bases sitting between them. Diagnosis rested on symptoms, serum thyroxine and TRAb, thyroid ultrasound, and orbital computed tomography. Amplified TCR beta CDR3 regions came from RNA transcripts. The TCR CDR3 first-round RT-PCR relied on the HTBI primer set. TCRdb re-derived calls from the multiplex PCR reads in MiXCR, one entry per CDR3 protein. The sample shows some 740,000 distinct CDR3 sequences, around 15% of them seen only once.

The chain carries TRBV2 and TRBJ2-2; D gene uncertain. The sequencing input was blood. The sequence was obtained from a woman aged 18-30 years with Graves' hyperthyroidism. The CDR3 reads CASKVQLTAGELFF. The CDR3 nucleotides read TGTGCCAGCAAAGTACAACTAACCGCCGGGGAGCTGTTTTTT.